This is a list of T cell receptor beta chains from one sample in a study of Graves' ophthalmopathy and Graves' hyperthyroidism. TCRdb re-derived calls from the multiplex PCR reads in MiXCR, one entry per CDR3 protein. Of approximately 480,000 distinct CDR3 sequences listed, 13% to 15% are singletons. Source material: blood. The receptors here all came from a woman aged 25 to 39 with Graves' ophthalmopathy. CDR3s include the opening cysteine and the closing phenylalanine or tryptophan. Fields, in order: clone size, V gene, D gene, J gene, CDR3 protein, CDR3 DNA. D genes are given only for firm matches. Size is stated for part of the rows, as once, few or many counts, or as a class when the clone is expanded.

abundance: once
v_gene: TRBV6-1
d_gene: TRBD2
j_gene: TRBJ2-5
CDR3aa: CASTPPRAGAETQYF
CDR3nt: TGTGCCAGCACTCCCCCCCGGGCGGGAGCTGAGACCCAGTACTTC

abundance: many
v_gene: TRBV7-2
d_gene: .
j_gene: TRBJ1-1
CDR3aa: CASSPGTWNTEAFF
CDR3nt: TGTGCCAGCAGCCCCGGGACCTGGAACACTGAAGCTTTCTTT

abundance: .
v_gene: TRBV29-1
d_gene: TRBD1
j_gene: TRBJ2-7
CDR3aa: CSVERTGTYEQYF
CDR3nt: TGCAGCGTTGAAAGGACAGGTACCTACGAGCAGTACTTC

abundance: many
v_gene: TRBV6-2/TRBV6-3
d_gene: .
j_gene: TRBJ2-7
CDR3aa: CASSSLVEQYF
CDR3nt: TGTGCCAGCAGTTCACTAGTCGAGCAGTACTTC

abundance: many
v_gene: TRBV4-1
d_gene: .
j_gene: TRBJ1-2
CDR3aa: CASSRAGRSLDGYTF
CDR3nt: TGCGCCAGCAGCCGAGCTGGCCGTTCTCTGGACGGCTACACCTTC

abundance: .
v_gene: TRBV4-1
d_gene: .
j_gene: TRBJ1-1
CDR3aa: CASSPLTAPIEAFF
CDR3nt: TGCGCCAGCAGCCCCCTGACAGCGCCAATTGAAGCTTTCTTT

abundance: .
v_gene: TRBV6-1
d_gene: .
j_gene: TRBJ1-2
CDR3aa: CASSALSGYGYTF
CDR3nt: TGTGCCAGCAGTGCCTTATCGGGCTATGGCTACACCTTC

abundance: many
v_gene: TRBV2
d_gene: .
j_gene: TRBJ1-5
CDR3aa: CASSDVLPGDHYQPQHF
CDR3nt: TGTGCCAGCAGTGACGTCCTACCCGGGGATCATTATCAGCCCCAGCATTTT

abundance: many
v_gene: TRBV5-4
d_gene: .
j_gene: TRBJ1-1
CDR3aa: CASSTRQFPNTEAFF
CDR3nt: TGTGCCAGCAGCACTAGACAGTTCCCAAACACTGAAGCTTTCTTT

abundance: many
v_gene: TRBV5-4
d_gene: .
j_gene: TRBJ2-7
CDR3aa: CASSLGVGPTYEQYF
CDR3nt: TGTGCCAGCAGCTTGGGAGTGGGACCGACCTACGAGCAGTACTTC

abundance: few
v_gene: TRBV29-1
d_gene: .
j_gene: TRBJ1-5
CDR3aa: CSVAMGGGNQPQHF
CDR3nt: TGCAGCGTTGCCATGGGAGGTGGCAATCAGCCCCAGCATTTT

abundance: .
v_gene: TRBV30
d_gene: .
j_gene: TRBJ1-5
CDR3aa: CAWALNSNQPQHF
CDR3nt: TGTGCCTGGGCACTTAATAGCAATCAGCCCCAGCATTTT

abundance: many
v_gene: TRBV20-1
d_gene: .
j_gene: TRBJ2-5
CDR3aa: CSARAPWGEKETQYF
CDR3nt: TGCAGTGCTAGAGCCCCCTGGGGGGAAAAAGAGACCCAGTACTTC

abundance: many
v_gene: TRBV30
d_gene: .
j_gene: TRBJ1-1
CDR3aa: CAWSEGYTEAFF
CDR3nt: TGTGCCTGGAGTGAGGGGTACACTGAAGCTTTCTTT

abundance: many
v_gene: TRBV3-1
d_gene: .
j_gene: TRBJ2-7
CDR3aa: CASSRVSQSTYEQYF
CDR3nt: TGTGCCAGCAGCCGGGTCAGCCAAAGTACCTACGAGCAGTACTTC

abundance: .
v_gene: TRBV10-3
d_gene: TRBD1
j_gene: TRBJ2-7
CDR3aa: CAITGQDSYEQYF
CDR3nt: TGTGCCATCACTGGACAGGATTCCTACGAGCAGTACTTC

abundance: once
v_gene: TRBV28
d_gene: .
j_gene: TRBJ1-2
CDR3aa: CASSLGPQDGGYTF
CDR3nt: TGTGCCAGCAGTCTCGGGCCCCAGGATGGTGGCTACACCTTC

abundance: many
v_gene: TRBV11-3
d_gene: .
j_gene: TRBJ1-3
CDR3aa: CASRLGGNTIYF
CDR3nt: TGTGCCAGCAGGTTGGGTGGAAACACCATATATTTT

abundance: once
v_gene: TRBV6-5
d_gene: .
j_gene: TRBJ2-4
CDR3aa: CASSYSGGDKNIQYF
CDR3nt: TGTGCCAGCAGTTACTCAGGAGGGGACAAAAACATTCAGTACTTC

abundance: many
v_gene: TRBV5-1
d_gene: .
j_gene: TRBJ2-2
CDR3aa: CASSLARGETGELFF
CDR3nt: TGCGCCAGCAGCTTGGCTAGGGGAGAAACCGGGGAGCTGTTTTTT

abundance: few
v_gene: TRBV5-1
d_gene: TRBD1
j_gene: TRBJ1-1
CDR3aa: CASSSTGGLDREAFF
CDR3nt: TGCGCCAGCAGCTCTACGGGGGGGCTGGACAGGGAAGCTTTCTTT

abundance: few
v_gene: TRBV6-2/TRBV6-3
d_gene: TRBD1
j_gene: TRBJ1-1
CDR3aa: CASNNPGGEYTEAFF
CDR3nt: TGTGCCAGCAACAACCCAGGGGGCGAATACACTGAAGCTTTCTTT

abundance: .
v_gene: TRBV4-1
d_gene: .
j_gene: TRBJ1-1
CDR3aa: CASSQDFLRGRKAFF
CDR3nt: TGCGCCAGCAGCCAAGATTTTCTCAGGGGTAGGAAAGCTTTCTTT

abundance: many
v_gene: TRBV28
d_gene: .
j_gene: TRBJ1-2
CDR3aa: CASSPRTTFLYYGYTF
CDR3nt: TGTGCCAGCAGTCCAAGGACCACGTTTCTTTACTATGGCTACACCTTC

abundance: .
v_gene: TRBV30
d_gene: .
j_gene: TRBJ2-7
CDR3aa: CAWRPERYEQYF
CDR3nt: TGTGCCTGGAGACCAGAGCGCTACGAGCAGTACTTC

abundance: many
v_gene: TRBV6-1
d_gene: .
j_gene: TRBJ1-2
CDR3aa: CASREDSNYGYTF
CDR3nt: TGTGCCAGCAGAGAAGACAGTAACTATGGCTACACCTTC

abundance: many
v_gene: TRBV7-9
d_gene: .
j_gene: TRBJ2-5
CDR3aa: CASRPGLQETQYF
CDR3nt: TGTGCCAGCAGACCGGGACTGCAAGAGACCCAGTACTTC

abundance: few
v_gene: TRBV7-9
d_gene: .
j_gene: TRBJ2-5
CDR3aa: CASSSTRDPKKTQYF
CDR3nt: TGTGCCAGCAGCTCCACCCGGGACCCTAAGAAGACCCAGTACTTC

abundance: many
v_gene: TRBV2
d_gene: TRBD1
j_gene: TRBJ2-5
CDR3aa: CASRPGQGVGQETQYF
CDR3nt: TGTGCCAGCAGACCCGGACAGGGGGTCGGGCAAGAGACCCAGTACTTC

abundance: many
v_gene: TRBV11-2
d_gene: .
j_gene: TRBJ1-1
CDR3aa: CASSRQVLPEAFF
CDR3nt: TGTGCCAGCAGCCGACAGGTTCTTCCTGAAGCTTTCTTT

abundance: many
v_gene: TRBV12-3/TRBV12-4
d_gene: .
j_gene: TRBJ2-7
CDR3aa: CASSQSSYGYEQYF
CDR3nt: TGTGCCAGCAGTCAGTCTAGCTACGGCTACGAGCAGTACTTC

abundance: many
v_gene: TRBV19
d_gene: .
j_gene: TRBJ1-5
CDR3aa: CASSTGQPNQPQHF
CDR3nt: TGTGCCAGTAGTACCGGACAGCCCAATCAGCCCCAGCATTTT

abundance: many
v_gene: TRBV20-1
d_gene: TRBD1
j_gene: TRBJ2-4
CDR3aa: CSASRTGSKNIQYF
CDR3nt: TGCAGTGCTTCGAGGACAGGGAGCAAAAACATTCAGTACTTC

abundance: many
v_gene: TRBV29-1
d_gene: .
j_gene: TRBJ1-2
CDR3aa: CSVNFDSNYGYTF
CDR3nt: TGCAGCGTTAACTTCGACAGCAACTATGGCTACACCTTC

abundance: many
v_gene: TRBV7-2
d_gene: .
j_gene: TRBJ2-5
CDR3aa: CASSLDVRTQYF
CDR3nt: TGTGCCAGCAGCTTAGATGTTAGGACCCAGTACTTC

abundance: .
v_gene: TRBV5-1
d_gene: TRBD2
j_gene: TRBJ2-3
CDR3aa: CASSLPSGAGTDTQYF
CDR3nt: TGCGCCAGCAGCTTACCTAGCGGGGCGGGGACAGATACGCAGTATTTT

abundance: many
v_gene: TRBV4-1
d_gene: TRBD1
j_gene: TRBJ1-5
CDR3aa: CASSPGQMNQPQHF
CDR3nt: TGCGCCAGCAGCCCGGGACAGATGAATCAGCCCCAGCATTTT

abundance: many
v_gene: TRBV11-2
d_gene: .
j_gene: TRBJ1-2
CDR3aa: CASSSDWTAGHYGYTF
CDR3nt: TGTGCCAGCAGCTCCGACTGGACAGCTGGGCACTATGGCTACACCTTC

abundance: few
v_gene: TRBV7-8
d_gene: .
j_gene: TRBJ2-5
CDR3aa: CASSPPGRETQYF
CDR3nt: TGTGCCAGCAGCCCTCCGGGCAGGGAGACCCAGTACTTC

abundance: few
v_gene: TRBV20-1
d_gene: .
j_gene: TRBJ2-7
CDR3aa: CSARSAVAESSYEQYF
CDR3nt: TGCAGTGCTAGATCCGCCGTAGCGGAGAGCTCCTACGAGCAGTACTTC

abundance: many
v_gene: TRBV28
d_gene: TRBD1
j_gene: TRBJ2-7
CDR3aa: CASCPQGAYEQYF
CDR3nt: TGTGCCAGCTGCCCCCAGGGGGCCTACGAGCAGTACTTC

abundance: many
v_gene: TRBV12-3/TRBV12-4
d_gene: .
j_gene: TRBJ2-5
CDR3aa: CASSLAGRGGQETQYF
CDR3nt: TGTGCCAGCAGTTTGGCGGGCAGGGGAGGGCAAGAGACCCAGTACTTC

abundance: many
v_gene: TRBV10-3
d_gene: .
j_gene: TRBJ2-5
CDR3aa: CAISGRGAQETQYF
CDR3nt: TGTGCCATCAGTGGTAGGGGAGCCCAAGAGACCCAGTACTTC

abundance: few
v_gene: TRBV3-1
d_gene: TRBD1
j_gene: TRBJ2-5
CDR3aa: CASSQAATGRETQYF
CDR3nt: TGTGCCAGCAGCCAAGCGGCGACAGGGCGAGAGACCCAGTACTTC

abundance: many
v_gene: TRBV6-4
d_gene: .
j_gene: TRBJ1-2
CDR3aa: CASSDRESTGYTF
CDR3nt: TGTGCCAGCAGTGATCGGGAGTCGACGGGCTACACCTTC

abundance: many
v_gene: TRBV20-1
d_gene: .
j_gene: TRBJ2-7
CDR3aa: CSASKGTATYEQYF
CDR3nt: TGCAGTGCGTCCAAGGGGACGGCCACCTACGAGCAGTACTTC

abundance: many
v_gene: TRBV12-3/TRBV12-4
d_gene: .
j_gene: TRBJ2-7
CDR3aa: CASSINSYEQYF
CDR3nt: TGTGCCAGCAGCATAAACTCCTACGAGCAGTACTTC

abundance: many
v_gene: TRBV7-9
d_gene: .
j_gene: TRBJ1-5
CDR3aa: CASSNGGGGNQPQHF
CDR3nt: TGTGCCAGCAGCAATGGGGGGGGCGGCAATCAGCCCCAGCATTTT

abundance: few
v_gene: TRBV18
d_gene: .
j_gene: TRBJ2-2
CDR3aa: CASSPSASSNTGELFF
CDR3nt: TGTGCCAGCTCACCATCTGCTAGCTCGAACACCGGGGAGCTGTTTTTT

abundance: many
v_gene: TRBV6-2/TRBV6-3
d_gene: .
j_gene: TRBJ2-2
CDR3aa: CASTGLNPNTGELFF
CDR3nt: TGTGCCAGCACAGGGCTGAACCCGAACACCGGGGAGCTGTTTTTT

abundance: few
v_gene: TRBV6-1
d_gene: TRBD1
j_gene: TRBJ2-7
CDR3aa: CASSGTGSNEQYF
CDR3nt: TGTGCCAGCTCCGGGACAGGGTCCAACGAGCAGTACTTC

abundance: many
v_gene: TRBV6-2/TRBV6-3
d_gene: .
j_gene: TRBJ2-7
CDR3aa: CASSYGANSYEQYF
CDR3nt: TGTGCCAGCAGTTACGGAGCTAACTCCTACGAGCAGTACTTC

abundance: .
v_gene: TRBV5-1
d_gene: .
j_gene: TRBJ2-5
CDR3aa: CASSPESGETQYF
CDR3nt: TGCGCCAGCAGCCCCGAATCCGGGGAGACCCAGTACTTC

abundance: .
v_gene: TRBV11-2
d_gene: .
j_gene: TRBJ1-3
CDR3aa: CASSRGSEAGNTIYF
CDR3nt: TGTGCCAGCAGTAGGGGCTCAGAGGCGGGAAACACCATATATTTT

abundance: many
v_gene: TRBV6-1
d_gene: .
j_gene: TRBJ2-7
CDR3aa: CASSEGGGKSYEQYF
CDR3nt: TGTGCCAGCAGTGAAGGTGGGGGAAAGAGCTACGAGCAGTACTTC